Listed below are T cell receptor beta chains from one sample, sequenced in a study of blood T cell repertoires in COVID-19. The repertoire was sequenced with immunoSEQ multiplex PCR; TCRdb's copy has only in-frame clones and lacks some. The sample contains 90,000 to 100,000 clones, roughly 89% of which appear only once. Sequenced material: peripheral blood. These receptors were collected from a man in his fifties or sixties with COVID-19, enrolled during active disease. The conserved cysteine and the conserved F or W are not part of the CDR3 here.

CDR3 protein: ASSLYTALETQY
V gene: TRBV7-9
J gene: TRBJ2-5

CDR3 protein: ASSVEGIGNSPLH
V gene: TRBV9
J gene: TRBJ1-6

CDR3 protein: AWSGGNTEAF
V gene: TRBV30
J gene: TRBJ1-1

CDR3 protein: ASSLVRGMSNQPQH
V gene: TRBV28
J gene: TRBJ1-5

CDR3 protein: ASSQQAGLAGEVEQF
V gene: TRBV4-1
J gene: TRBJ2-1

CDR3 protein: ASSGTGNQPQH
V gene: TRBV7-9
J gene: TRBJ1-5

CDR3 protein: ASSALTGQQSPLH
V gene: TRBV27
J gene: TRBJ1-6

CDR3 protein: ASSFEGPDRGNSPLH
V gene: TRBV28
J gene: TRBJ1-6

CDR3 protein: ASSPPGGMNTEAF
V gene: TRBV18
J gene: TRBJ1-1

CDR3 protein: ASRVSRNQPQH
V gene: TRBV28
J gene: TRBJ1-5

CDR3 protein: ASSTGNSPLH
V gene: TRBV7-9
J gene: TRBJ1-6

CDR3 protein: ASSSLAERKDTQY
V gene: TRBV19
J gene: TRBJ2-3

CDR3 protein: ASGSGTTYNEQF
V gene: TRBV13
J gene: TRBJ2-1

CDR3 protein: ASSFSAEQF
V gene: TRBV6-2/TRBV6-3
J gene: TRBJ2-1

CDR3 protein: ASSSFPAGRIPYGYT
V gene: TRBV5-1
J gene: TRBJ1-2

CDR3 protein: ASSLDRSQPQH
V gene: TRBV6-4
J gene: TRBJ1-5

CDR3 protein: ASSIGGGEQF
V gene: TRBV19
J gene: TRBJ2-1